The 17 T cell receptor beta chains given below trace back to one sample, sequenced in a study of T cells after yellow fever vaccination. TCRdb reprocessed the 5' RACE reads with MiXCR, giving one entry per CDR3 protein. Of more than 450,000 distinct CDR3 sequences in the sample, roughly a fifth were seen once. Sequencing used PBMCs, obtained roughly 20 days after the first yellow fever vaccination. These receptors originate from a man younger than 35 who received the YFV17D yellow fever vaccine.

This rearrangement joins TRBV9 to TRBJ2-3; a weak D match, TRBD2 (5 bases). V was cut by 5 bases and J by 6 bases, with 10 bases left in between. The CDR3 covers 12 residues. The germline CDR1 and CDR2 sequences are SGDLS and YYNGEE. The CDR3 coding sequence is TGTGCCAGCAGGGGGAGCGACGATACGCAGTATTTT. It codes for CASRGSDDTQYF.

V gene TRBV4-3 combines with J gene TRBJ1-2; D is perhaps TRBD1 (5 bases). Germline CDR1 LGHNA, CDR2 YSLEER. Between the trimmed V and J ends, which lost 4 bases and 3 bases, there was a span of 12 bases. The CDR3 is 14 amino acids. The CDR3 loop is CASSLEGRDYGYTF. The CDR3 nucleotides are TGCGCCAGCAGCCTAGAGGGCAGGGACTATGGCTACACCTTC.

The V and J genes are TRBV3-1 and TRBJ2-1; 12 nucleotides line up with TRBD2. The germline gives CDR1 LGHDT, CDR2 YNNKEL (reference sequence). The CDR3 spans 13 residues. V trimming: 5 bases; J trimming: 9 bases; junction bases outside the gene matches: 2. In DNA, the CDR3 is TGTGCCAGCAGCGGGACTAGCGGGCGTGAGCAGTTCTTC. Its protein product is CASSGTSGREQFF.

The V gene is TRBV5-1, the J gene TRBJ1-1; 7 positions agree with TRBD1. Per the germline V gene, CDR1 is SGHRS and CDR2 is YFSETQ. J gave up 1 base and V 4 bases, and 19 bases lay outside the gene matches. The CDR3 has 19 residues. DNA for the CDR3: TGCGCCAGCAGCCGACAACCATCCCAGGACAGGTTAGGGAACACTGAAGCTTTCTTT. Its protein product is CASSRQPSQDRLGNTEAFF.

V gene TRBV7-2 combines with J gene TRBJ2-2; 9 nucleotides agree with TRBD1. The V and J ends lost 5 bases and 6 bases, in that order; junction bases with no gene match: 7. The CDR3 sequence is 15 residues long. The germline V gene encodes CDR1 SGHTA and CDR2 FQGNSA. CDR3 coding DNA: TGTGCCAGCAGCACTTGGACAGGGGACCCCGGGGAGCTGTTTTTT. Protein product: CASSTWTGDPGELFF.

The table lists this clonotype with a few counts. The V call is TRBV5-1, the J call TRBJ2-5; D is possibly TRBD1 or TRBD2 (7 bases each). V lost 3 bases and J 4 bases, leaving 16 bases between the germline ends. The CDR3 sequence is 15 residues long. CDR1 and CDR2 (germline): SGHRS, YFSETQ. The CDR3 is CASSSLAGGGETQYF. In nucleotides, the CDR3 is TGCGCCAGCAGCTCATTGGCAGGGGGGGGAGAGACCCAGTACTTC.

This clonotype was observed a handful of times. This chain links TRBV13 with TRBJ2-1; 12 nucleotides match TRBD2. Trimming removed 2 bases from V and 5 bases from J; junction bases left unmatched: 4. Per germline, CDR1 PRHDT and CDR2 FYEKMQ (reference sequence). CDR3 length: 16 residues. The CDR3, as DNA: TGTGCCAGCAGCTTATCTAGCGGGGGGGACGACAATGAGCAGTTCTTC. Translation gives CASSLSSGGDDNEQFF.

This clonotype was counted a few times. The gene calls are TRBV9 and TRBJ2-6; 10 bases align to TRBD1. The CDR3 covers 16 residues. Germline assignment: CDR1 SGDLS and CDR2 YYNGEE. V was pared by 3 bases and J by 0 bases, with 0 bases of the junction left unmatched. CDR3 region: CASSGTGGSGANVLTF. The CDR3 DNA reads TGTGCCAGCAGCGGGACAGGGGGCTCTGGGGCCAACGTCCTGACTTTC.

The V and J genes are TRBV5-1 and TRBJ2-7; possibly TRBD1 for D (6 bases). V lost 4 bases and J 5 bases, leaving 13 bases between the germline ends. The CDR3 length is 13 residues. CDR1 is SGHRS and CDR2 is YFSETQ in the germline V gene. CDR3 sequence: CASSITGSHEQYF. CDR3 nucleotide sequence: TGCGCCAGCAGCATCACAGGGTCCCACGAGCAGTACTTC.

The chain carries TRBV28 and TRBJ2-7; no reliable D call. CDR1 is MDHEN, CDR2 SYDVKM, per germline. CDR3 length equals 9 residues. CDR3 nucleotide sequence: TGTGTAGTGGGTGGGGAGCAGTACGTC. It encodes CVVGGEQYV.

This clonotype turned up a few times. This sequence joins TRBV3-1 and TRBJ2-7, with a tentative D call TRBD2 (6 bases). Trimming stripped 4 bases from V and 3 bases from J, with 16 bases between. This CDR3 comprises 15 residues. Germline assignment: CDR1 LGHDT and CDR2 YNNKEL (reference sequence). This CDR3 is CASSRNRRGDYEQYF. CDR3 DNA: TGTGCCAGCAGCCGTAACAGGAGGGGAGACTACGAGCAGTACTTC.

The sample holds a few counts of this clonotype. The rearrangement uses TRBV4-3 and TRBJ1-5, with D hard to call. CDR1 is LGHNA, CDR2 YSLEER, per germline. Trimming pared 0 bases from V and 4 bases from J, leaving 19 bases between. This CDR3 has 18 amino acids. CDR3 in amino acids: CASSQDPPGPAGNQPQHF. In DNA, the CDR3 is TGCGCCAGCAGCCAAGACCCCCCAGGCCCAGCGGGTAATCAGCCCCAGCATTTT.

The chain is built from TRBV7-2 and TRBJ2-7; maybe TRBD2 (5 bases). Germline assignment: CDR1 SGHTA and CDR2 FQGNSA. V was pared by 7 bases and J by 1 base, with 11 bases between. This CDR3 is 13 amino acids long. The CDR3 sequence: CASTTGLSYEQYF. In DNA form, the CDR3 reads TGTGCCAGCACCACGGGGTTGTCCTACGAGCAGTACTTC.

The genes are TRBV5-1 and TRBJ2-3, with 13 bases that match TRBD2. CDR1 and CDR2 (germline): SGHRS, YFSETQ. The CDR3 is 16 amino acids. The V and J ends lost 3 bases and 11 bases, in that order; junction bases with no gene match: 12. CDR3 in DNA: TGCGCCAGCAGCTCCGTAGGGACTAGCGGGGACCAAGAGCAGTATTTT. Protein sequence: CASSSVGTSGDQEQYF.

This clonotype showed up just a few times. J is TRBJ2-7 and V is TRBV9, with TRBD2 matching 10 bases. V shed 0 bases, J shed 3 bases, and the junction held 6 bases outside the gene matches. The CDR3 is 16 residues long. Per germline, CDR1 SGDLS and CDR2 YYNGEE. The CDR3 coding sequence is TGTGCCAGCAGCGTAGAGCGGGGGGGTCCTCTCTACGAGCAGTACTTC. It encodes CASSVERGGPLYEQYF.

This clonotype showed up just a few times. The gene calls are TRBV5-1 and TRBJ2-1; 7 bases are a match to TRBD1. The CDR3 is made up of 15 amino acids. The trim removed 4 bases at V and 5 bases at J, leaving 9 bases unmatched. Germline V CDR1 and CDR2: SGHRS, YFSETQ. CDR3 DNA: TGCGCCAGCAGCCTCAAGACAGGGAACGACAATGAGCAGTTCTTC. As protein: CASSLKTGNDNEQFF.

This chain connects TRBV18 to TRBJ2-1; 9 bases are a match to TRBD2. CDR3 length: 15 residues. Germline loops: CDR1 KGHSH, CDR2 LQKENI. With V trimmed by 1 base and J by 10 bases, 8 bases remained unmatched. DNA for the CDR3: TGTGCCAGCTCACCACGAGGACTAGCGTACTCCGAGCAGTTCTTC. This encodes CASSPRGLAYSEQFF.